Following are 15 T cell receptor beta chains from one sample sequenced in a study of CD8+ T cells in alopecia areata. Reverse transcription of extracted RNA yielded cDNA, which provided the sequencing template. Profiling relied on immunoSEQ multiplex PCR, and the TCRdb table lists in-frame clones only, not all of them. The sample shows about 300,000 clones, none of them appearing just once. Cells that came from pooled cutaneous lymph nodes were sorted using CD4, CD8alpha, NKG2D, NKG2ACE and other markers. Sequencing was carried out using CD4+ T cells sorted from a lymph node. The receptors here all came from a C3H/HeJ mouse with alopecia areata. Strain haplotype (MHC): H2-k.

This clone was detected a few times. Mouse gene names apply. The read ends 4 residues shy of where the CDR3 ends; the end is completed using the germline J gene. The chain uses TRBV13-3 and TRBJ2-5, with a tentative D call TRBD1 (5 bases). With 4 bases removed from V and 0 bases from J, the gap between germline ends came to 12 bases. This CDR3 is 15 amino acids long. Germline assignment: CDR1 NNHDY and CDR2 SYVADS. CDR3 DNA, as far as it was read: TGTGCCAGCAGTCCTCAGGGAGTTAACCAAGAC. This translates into CASSPQGVNQD. The CDR3 as a whole reads CASSPQGVNQDTQYF.

To note about this clone: Each gene name is a mouse one. Read sequence stops 4 residues before the CDR3 end, and the germline J gene provides the missing end. This chain links TRBV4 with TRBJ1-1, with 8 bases that match TRBD1. The CDR3 length is 12 residues. Trimming at V came to 5 bases and at J to 4 bases, leaving 0 bases not matched to a gene. Germline CDR1 reads LGHDT; CDR2 reads YNNKQL (reference sequence). The covered CDR3 bases are TGTGCCAGCAGCACAGGGGGCACA. It translates to CASSTGGT. The entire CDR3 reads CASSTGGTEVFF. Full variable domain (missing parts from reference TRBV4 and TRBJ1-1): ETAVFQTPNYHVTQVGNEVSFNCKQTLGHDTMYWYKQDSKKLLKIMFSYNNKQLIVNETVPRRFSPQSSDKAHLNLRIKSVEPEDSAVYLCASSTGGTEVFFGKGTRLTVV.

This clone was observed a handful of times. Here the gene names and germline are mouse. The read ends 4 residues early relative to the CDR3; the germline J gene fills the gap. The same CDR3 can be traced to other DNA sequences in this sample. The chain combines TRBV13-2 with TRBJ1-2, with a possible D match to TRBD1 (5 bases). Deletions cut 2 bases from V and 1 base from J, with 6 bases between. The CDR3 covers 13 residues. CDR1 NNHNN and CDR2 SYGAGS come from the germline V gene (reference sequence). The CDR3 reads CASGERGNSDYTF. The sequenced part of the CDR3 DNA is TGTGCCAGCGGTGAGAGGGGAAACTCC.

This clone has a handful of counts. Gene names and germline match the mouse. Read data end 4 residues before the CDR3 end; the end is taken from the germline J gene. V is TRBV13-2 and J is TRBJ2-2, with a possible D match to TRBD1 (6 bases). Per the germline V gene, CDR1 is NNHNN and CDR2 is SYGAGS (reference sequence). Trimming took off 1 base at V and 3 bases at J, with 10 bases between the two ends. The CDR3 is 15 amino acids. The CDR3 spells CASGDRRGHTGQLYF. CDR3 bases read: TGTGCCAGCGGTGATCGCAGGGGCCACACCGGG.

In its sample, this clone was seen a few times. The gene names here belong to mouse. The read stops 4 residues short of the end of the CDR3; the missing end is completed from the germline J gene. V usage is TRBV14 and J usage is TRBJ1-2; TRBD1 matches at 10 bases. The trim removed 4 bases at V and 1 base at J, leaving 7 bases unmatched. The CDR3 totals 16 residues. Germline CDR1 is SGHDT and CDR2 is FRDEAV. The CDR3 DNA, read in part, is TGTGCCAGCAGTCCCGGGACAGGGGAGGGAAACTCC. It yields the protein CASSPGTGEGNS. The CDR3 as a whole reads CASSPGTGEGNSDYTF. Based on the CDR3 plus reference TRBV14 and TRBJ1-2, the full variable domain is EAGVTQSPRYAVLQEGQAVSFWCDPISGHDTLYWYQQPRDQGPQLLVYFRDEAVIDNSQLPSDRFSAVRPKGTNSTLKIQSAKQGDTATYLCASSPGTGEGNSDYTFGSGTRLLVI.

This clone was seen only a few times. Mouse gene names apply. Read coverage stops 4 residues before the CDR3 terminus; the germline J gene supplies the remainder. The genes are TRBV13-1 and TRBJ2-7, with D maybe TRBD2 (6 bases). The CDR3 has 16 residues. In germline, CDR1 is NSHNY, CDR2 SYGAGN. V lost 0 bases, J lost 0 bases, and 13 bases lay in between. The CDR3 bases that were read are TGTGCCAGCAGTGATGCCGTTGGGGGTCGCTCCTAT. This sequence encodes CASSDAVGGRSY. From start to end, the CDR3 is CASSDAVGGRSYEQYF.

Comments on this clone: Gene names denote mouse genes. Sequencing ends 4 residues short of the CDR3 end; the germline J gene provides the rest. This chain links TRBV1 with TRBJ2-7; D gene unclear. CDR1 is NSQYPW, CDR2 LRSPGD, per germline (reference sequence). Trimming took 0 bases from V and 2 from J, leaving 8 bases between them. The CDR3 sequence is 14 residues long. The part of the CDR3 DNA that was read is TGCACCTGCAGTGCAGAGCCCAGAACCTAT. Translation gives CTCSAEPRTY. The whole CDR3 protein is CTCSAEPRTYEQYF. The variable domain in full, with the rest retrieved from reference TRBV1 and TRBJ2-7, is VTLLEQNPRWRLVPRGQAVNLRCILKNSQYPWMSWYQQDLQKQLQWLFTLRSPGDKEVKSLPGADYLATRVTDTELRLQVANMSQGRTLYCTCSAEPRTYEQYFGPGTRLTVL.

This clone was seen a handful of times. Gene names refer to mouse genes. The CDR3 end is not reached by the read, which stops 4 residues before it; the germline J gene fills it in. The V gene is TRBV13-2, the J gene TRBJ1-2; TRBD1 agrees at 9 bases. The length of the CDR3 is 14 residues. CDR1 is NNHNN, CDR2 SYGAGS, per germline (reference sequence). V shed 3 bases, J shed 4 bases, and the junction held 4 bases outside the gene matches. The part of the CDR3 DNA that was read is TGTGCCAGCGGTGCCCGGGACAGGGTCTCC. It specifies CASGARDRVS. The CDR3 reads in full as CASGARDRVSDYTF.

In its sample, this clone was seen a few times. Germline and genes: mouse. The read ends 4 residues shy of where the CDR3 ends; the end is completed using the germline J gene. The V gene is TRBV14, the J gene TRBJ2-1, with 13 bases aligning to TRBD2. CDR1 and CDR2 from the germline V gene are SGHDT and FRDEAV. The CDR3 spans 16 residues. Here the CDR3 reads CASSPSGLGGRSEQFF. The sequenced part of the CDR3 DNA is TGTGCCAGCAGTCCCTCTGGACTGGGGGGGCGCTCT.

This clone was picked up a small number of times. The germline and genes are mouse ones. The CDR3 end falls 4 residues outside the read, so it is completed with the germline J gene. Different DNA sequences within this sample yield the same CDR3. The V call is TRBV19, the J call TRBJ2-2; 10 nucleotides align to TRBD1. The CDR3 extends over 15 amino acids. Germline V CDR1 and CDR2: FNHDT, SITEND (reference sequence). Trimming took 5 bases from V and 3 from J; bases not matched to a gene: 4. The sequenced part of the CDR3 DNA is TGTGCCAGCAGCCGACAGGGGGCTGACACCGGG. The encoded protein is CASSRQGADTG. The entire CDR3 sequence reads CASSRQGADTGQLYF.

As concerns this clone: Genes here carry mouse names. The CDR3 protein is CASAGLGGQDTQYF. Incomplete CDR3 DNA: TGTGCCAGCGCCGGACTGGGGGGACAAGAC. The chain is built from TRBV13-1 and TRBJ2-5, with 11 bases aligning to TRBD2. The sequence runs out 4 residues before the end of the CDR3; the remainder is reconstructed from the germline J gene. Germline CDR1 is NSHNY and CDR2 is SYGAGN. The CDR3 totals 14 residues. V dropped 7 bases and J dropped 3; count of bases not matched to a gene: 4.

In this sample, this clone turned up a few times. Germline and genes here are mouse. The CDR3 goes on 4 residues after the read ends, and that part is filled in from the germline J gene. The chain carries TRBV19 and TRBJ2-7; weak D call: TRBD1 (6 bases). V gave up 0 bases and J gave up 3 bases, with 10 bases separating them. CDR3 length: 14 residues. Germline lookup yields CDR1 FNHDT and CDR2 SITEND (reference sequence). CDR3 in amino acids: CASSIAGTNYEQYF. CDR3 bases read: TGTGCCAGCAGTATAGCTGGGACAAACTAT.

For this clone: Genes and germline come from the mouse. The read is 4 residues too short to cover the CDR3 end, so that end is filled in from the germline J gene. The chain employs TRBV19 and TRBJ1-2, with a possible D match to TRBD1 (6 bases). Trimming took off 3 bases at V and 0 bases at J, with 9 bases between the two ends. This CDR3 is 14 amino acids long. Germline assignment: CDR1 FNHDT and CDR2 SITEND (reference sequence). CDR3 protein: CASSKEGANSDYTF. CDR3 bases read: TGTGCCAGCAGTAAGGAGGGGGCAAACTCC. Supplemented by reference TRBV19 and TRBJ1-2, the full variable domain reads GGIITQTPKFLIGQEGQKLTLKCQQNFNHDTMYWYRQDSGKGLRLIYYSITENDLQKGDLSEGYDASREKKSSFSLTVTSAQKNEMAVFLCASSKEGANSDYTFGSGTRLLVI.

This clone appeared a few times. Genes here carry mouse names. The read is 4 residues too short to cover the CDR3 end, so that end is filled in from the germline J gene. The chain couples TRBV19 to TRBJ2-3; 9 bases are a match to TRBD1. Germline V CDR1 and CDR2: FNHDT, SITEND (reference sequence). This CDR3 is 16 amino acids long. V was clipped by 2 bases and J by 3 bases; unmatched bases: 7. CDR3 bases read: TGTGCCAGCAGTATTGGGACAGGGAGGAAAGCAGAA. Residues: CASSIGTGRKAE. The full CDR3 protein is CASSIGTGRKAETLYF.

This clone was seen a few times. Gene names follow the mouse nomenclature. The CDR3 end is not reached by the read, which stops 4 residues before it; the germline J gene fills it in. The V call is TRBV13-1, the J call TRBJ2-2; 10 bases map to TRBD2. This CDR3 contains 16 residues. J gave up 0 bases and V 4 bases, and 3 bases lay outside the gene matches. Germline CDR1 NSHNY, CDR2 SYGAGN. The CDR3 spells CASSHLGGPNTGQLYF. CDR3 DNA (partial): TGTGCCAGCAGTCACCTGGGGGGGCCAAACACCGGG.